Only a few counts were recorded for the clone carrying this TCR beta chain. This sample is part of a study of T-cell memory formation after mild COVID-19. Germline loops: CDR1 SQVTM, CDR2 ANQGSEA. The CDR3 runs 12 residues. The J segment lost 3 bases and the V segment lost 5 bases, leaving 3 bases of the junction unmatched. TCRdb itself ran the 5' RACE reads through MiXCR, one entry per CDR3 protein. The data show about 110,000 distinct CDR3 sequences, 9.5% to 15% seen once. The J gene is TRBJ2-7, the V gene TRBV29-1, with 8 positions matching TRBD1. The sample comprised PBMCs or a T cell subset sorted from them (not recorded which). The TCR was taken from an adult woman who had mild COVID-19 (a few samples of this study predate the infection). Cell type and time point are not known. CDR3 protein: CSVQGAIYEQYF. The CDR3 DNA reads TGCAGCGTTCAGGGGGCGATCTACGAGCAGTACTTC.